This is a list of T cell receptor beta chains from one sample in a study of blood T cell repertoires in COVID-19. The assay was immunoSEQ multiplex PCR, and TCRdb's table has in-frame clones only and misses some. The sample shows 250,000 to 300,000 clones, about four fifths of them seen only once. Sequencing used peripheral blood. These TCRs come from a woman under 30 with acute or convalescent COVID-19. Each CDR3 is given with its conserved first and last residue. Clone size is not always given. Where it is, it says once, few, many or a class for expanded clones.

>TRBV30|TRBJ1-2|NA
CAWSTRQDVWGYTF
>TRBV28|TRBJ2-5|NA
CASSLNGAGRETQYF
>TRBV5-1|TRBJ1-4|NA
CASSPWGEGSEKLFF
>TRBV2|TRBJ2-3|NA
CASSEVMGQGSTDTQYF
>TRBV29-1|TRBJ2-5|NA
CSVEDGTSGSGETQYF
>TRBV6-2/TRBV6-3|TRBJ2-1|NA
CASSYPGTSGRNNEQFF
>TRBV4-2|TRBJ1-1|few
CASSQEQLNTEAFF
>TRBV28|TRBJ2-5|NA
CASSSVRAQETQYF
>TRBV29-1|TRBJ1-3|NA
CSVGQFASGNTIYF
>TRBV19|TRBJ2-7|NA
CASSLTTGSYEQYF
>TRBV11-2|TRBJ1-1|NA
CASSGQGSTEAFF
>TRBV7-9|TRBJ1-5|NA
CASSLGQGASLGNQPQHF
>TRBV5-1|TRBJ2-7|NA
CASSLLGTNDEQYF
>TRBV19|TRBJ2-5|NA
CASSQGGGFETQYF
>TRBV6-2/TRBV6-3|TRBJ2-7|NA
CASSYSLAGGPNYEQYF
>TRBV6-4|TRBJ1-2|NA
CASSDSQGIDGYTF
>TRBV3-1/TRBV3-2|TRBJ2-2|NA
CASSQGLIGELFF
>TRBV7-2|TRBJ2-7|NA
CASSLGRQGGGEQYF
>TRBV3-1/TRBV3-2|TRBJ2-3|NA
CASSQTRGGGDGDTQYF
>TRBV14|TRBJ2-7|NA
CASSQDVPAGGSYEQYF
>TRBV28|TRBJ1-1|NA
CASFGQQNTEAFF
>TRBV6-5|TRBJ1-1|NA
CASSPSLTEAFF
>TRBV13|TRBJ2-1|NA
CASSGLGGLGNEQFF
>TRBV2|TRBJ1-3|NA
CASSVGFSSGNTIYF
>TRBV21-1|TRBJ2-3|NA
CASSLGTSGSGSTDTQYF
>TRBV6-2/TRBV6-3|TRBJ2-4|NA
CASSQPSGTKNIQYF
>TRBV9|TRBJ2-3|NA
CASSGGDDRIIVSTDTQYF
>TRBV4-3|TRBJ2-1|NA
CASSQDLGTPGVYEQFF
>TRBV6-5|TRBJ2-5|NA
CASSYSRYQETQYF
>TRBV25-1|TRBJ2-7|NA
CASSDPSLSEQYF
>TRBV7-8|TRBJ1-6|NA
CASTRQNELISPLHF
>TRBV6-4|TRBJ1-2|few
CASRPGQGTSGYTF
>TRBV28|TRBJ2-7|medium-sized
CASSLQPGLAPYEQYF
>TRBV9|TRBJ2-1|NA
CASSVGVSGSYNEQFF
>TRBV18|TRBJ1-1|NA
CASSPGGSSVTEAFF
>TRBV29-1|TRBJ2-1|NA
CSVHFLAGGRDEQFF
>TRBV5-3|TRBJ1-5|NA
CATNTGRKNQPQHF
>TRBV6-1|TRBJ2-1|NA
CASSVGTSVIPSSYNEQFF
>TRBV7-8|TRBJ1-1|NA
CASSLSENRGREAFF
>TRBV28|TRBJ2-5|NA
CASSFLGLAVQETQYF
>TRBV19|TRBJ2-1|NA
CASSMGQGGNEQFF
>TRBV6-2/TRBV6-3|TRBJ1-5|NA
CASSYFGFYSNQPQHF
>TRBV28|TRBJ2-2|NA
CASSNLRTGTNTGELFF
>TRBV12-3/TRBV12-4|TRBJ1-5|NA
CASSLAGSQPQHF
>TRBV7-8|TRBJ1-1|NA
CASSTTTGVGTEAFF
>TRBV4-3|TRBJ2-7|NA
CASSQDGGIGYEQYF
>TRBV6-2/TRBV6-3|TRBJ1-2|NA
CASSLGDGYTF
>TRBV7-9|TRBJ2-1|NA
CASSLTVPPRNEQFF
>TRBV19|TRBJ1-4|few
CASSLGQGGVATNEKLFF
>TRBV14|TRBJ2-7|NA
CASSPHLTSGRVYEQYF
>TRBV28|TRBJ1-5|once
CASSLSGSYSNQPQHF